This record covers a single TCR beta chain. The target antigen is unknown. This sample is drawn from a study of tumor and adjacent non-tumor tissue in lung cancer. The study's findings and limits: Tumor repertoires had a smaller top 100 clone share than normal lung.

A modified ARM-PCR protocol with three rounds of nested PCR amplified TCRbeta. TCRdb re-analysed the multiplex PCR reads in MiXCR, keeping a single row per CDR3 protein. This sample has approximately 90,000 distinct CDR3 sequences, with around 59% found just once. Looked up from germline, CDR1 is SGHAT and CDR2 is FQNNGV. There are 14 residues in the CDR3. This sample's RNA came from whole unsorted tissue. The clonotype comes from a man in his 70s with non-small cell lung cancer. This chain links TRBV11-2 with TRBJ2-1; D is uncertain. Sequenced sample: lung tumor tissue. The chain's CDR3 is CTGSLERLINEQFF. The DNA of the CDR3 is TGTACCGGCAGCTTAGAGAGGTTGATCAATGAGCAGTTCTTC. Filled out from reference TRBV11-2 and TRBJ2-1, the complete variable domain reads EAGVAQSPRYKIIEKRQSVAFWCNPISGHATLYWYQQILGQGPKLLIQFQNNGVVDDSQLPKDRFSAERLKGVDSTLKIQPAKLEDSAVYLCTGSLERLINEQFFGPGTRLTVL.